These 18 T cell receptor beta chains were all obtained from the same sample, sequenced in a study of post-analysis software for immune sequencing data. These receptors lack a known antigen. Prepared TCR beta cDNA libraries contained unique molecular identifiers. TCRdb independently ran MiXCR on the PCR reads; one entry per CDR3 protein. The data show hundreds of thousands of distinct CDR3 sequences, about 27% seen once. Study-wide results and limits: Patients carried roughly 5 TRBV segments more frequently than controls did, and TRBV5-6, TRBV5-1 and TRBV20-1 were among them.

Source material: blood. The source of these receptors is a girl aged 10 to 17 with multiple sclerosis.

The chain employs TRBV4-3 and TRBJ1-6; weak D call: TRBD1 (5 bases). Per the germline V gene, CDR1 is LGHNA and CDR2 is YSLEER. Deletions cut 0 bases from V and 8 bases from J, with 11 bases between. The CDR3 is made up of 15 amino acids. The CDR3 coding sequence is TGCGCCAGCAGCCAAGATCGAGGGGCGGATTCACCCCTCCACTTT. It yields the protein CASSQDRGADSPLHF.

V usage is TRBV18 and J usage is TRBJ2-7; TRBD1 aligns across 10 bases. CDR1 and CDR2 (germline): KGHSH, LQKENI. Trimming at V came to 2 bases and at J to 6 bases, leaving 4 bases not matched to a gene. This CDR3 spans 14 amino acids. CDR3 sequence reads: CASSPMDRGGEQYF. DNA for the CDR3: TGTGCCAGCTCACCAATGGACAGGGGGGGCGAGCAGTACTTC.

The J gene is TRBJ2-7, the V gene TRBV7-2; TRBD2 might be the D (7 bases). The J call may be in error: the DNA end matches TRBJ2-5 better. Germline CDR1 is SGHTA and CDR2 is FQGNSA. This CDR3 has 15 amino acids. CDR3 amino acids: CASSSQGGRRETQYF. CDR3 in DNA: TGTGCCAGCAGCTCACAGGGCGGGAGAAGAGAGACCCAGTACTTC.

The chain is built from TRBV20-1 and TRBJ1-4, with D possibly being TRBD1 (5 bases). The germline CDR1 and CDR2 sequences are DFQATT and SNEGSKA (reference sequence). This CDR3 has 15 residues. Trimming shortened V by 3 bases and J by 5 bases, and 16 bases separated the two germline ends. CDR3 amino acids: CSASDEGQRNEKLFF. The DNA of the CDR3 is TGCAGTGCTAGTGATGAGGGGCAGAGAAATGAAAAACTGTTTTTT.

This clonotype has more than one count but fewer than ten. The rearrangement uses TRBV11-2 and TRBJ1-2; TRBD1 is a possible D gene (6 bases). V was trimmed by 1 base and J by 5 bases, leaving 11 bases between them. Germline CDR1 reads SGHAT; CDR2 reads FQNNGV. The CDR3 loop spans 14 amino acids. The CDR3 DNA reads as TGTGCCAGCAGCTTAGCCGAGGGGGTTTATGGCTACACCTTC. Its translation: CASSLAEGVYGYTF.

On this clonotype: A read error may account for a junction end that differs from germline. V is TRBV12-3 or TRBV12-4 and J is TRBJ2-6; TRBD2 might be the D (6 bases). The CDR3 has 16 amino acids. CDR3 region: CANSLGGFSGVNVLTF. The CDR3, as DNA: TGTGCCAACAGTTTGGGAGGATTCTCTGGGGTCAACGTCCTGACTTTC.

This clonotype was found a few times. V is TRBV7-2 and J is TRBJ2-5; TRBD1 might be the D (5 bases). The better agreement between TRBJ2-7 and the DNA end casts doubt on the J call. The germline CDR1 and CDR2 sequences are SGHTA and FQGNSA. The CDR3 contains 14 residues. The CDR3, as DNA: TGTGCCAGCAGCCCACTCCAAGGGGTAGGCGAGCAGTACTTC. Residues: CASSPLQGVGEQYF.

Remarks on this clonotype: Being one base from a much bigger clone, this may be a read error. The chain links TRBV20-1 to TRBJ2-1; D possibly corresponds to TRBD2 (6 bases). The DNA end is more similar to TRBJ2-7, so the J call may be wrong. The CDR3 contains 14 residues. Germline assignment: CDR1 DFQATT and CDR2 SNEGSKA (reference sequence). CDR3 amino acids: CSAPGTYSYNEQYF. The DNA of the CDR3 is TGCAGTGCTCCCGGGACTTACTCCTACAATGAGCAGTACTTC.

The CDR3: CATSDGDGRDTEAFF. For the CDR3, the DNA is TGTGCCACCAGTGACGGGGACGGGAGGGACACTGAAGCTTTCTTT. V is TRBV24-1 and J is TRBJ1-1; the D gene is possibly TRBD1 (5 bases). V lost 4 bases, J lost 3 bases, and 14 bases lay in between. The CDR3 extends over 15 amino acids. The germline V gene has CDR1 KGHDR and CDR2 SFDVKD.

The chain carries TRBV27 and TRBJ1-1; D unclear. The V gene's germline CDR1 is MNHEY and CDR2 SMNVEV (reference sequence). The CDR3 extends over 12 amino acids. V lost 4 bases to trimming and J lost 1 base, with 4 bases between them. The CDR3, as DNA: TGTGCCAGCAGTTCGAGGAACACTGAAGCTTTCTTT. As protein: CASSSRNTEAFF.

The chain uses TRBV6-5 and TRBJ2-5, with 7 nucleotides matching TRBD1. The DNA end is more similar to TRBJ2-7, so the J call may be wrong. Germline V lookup: CDR1 MNHEY, CDR2 SVGAGI. The CDR3 contains 14 residues. CDR3 bases: TGTGCCACCGATAGACAGGGACAGCAACCCGAGCAGTACTTC. Residues: CATDRQGQQPEQYF.

This rearrangement joins TRBV12-3 or TRBV12-4 to TRBJ2-3; D gene uncertain. This CDR3 has 12 residues. V lost 5 bases, J lost 8 bases, and 11 bases lay in between. The CDR3 bases are TGTGCCAGCAGTCCACAGCAAACTACGCAGTATTTT. It is translated as CASSPQQTTQYF.

There are many counts of this clonotype. This rearrangement joins TRBV27 to TRBJ2-7, with 11 positions matching TRBD1. Germline V CDR1 and CDR2: MNHEY, SMNVEV (reference sequence). Losses at the gene ends were 5 bases for V and 4 bases for J; bases not matched to a gene: 4. The CDR3 runs 14 residues. This CDR3 reads CASSPGQGAYEQYF. The DNA of the CDR3 is TGTGCCAGCAGTCCCGGACAGGGGGCTTACGAGCAGTACTTC.

This chain connects TRBV29-1 to TRBJ2-2; no definite D call. This CDR3 has 12 amino acids. Per the germline V gene, CDR1 is SQVTM and CDR2 is ANQGSEA. V was clipped by 5 bases and J by 5 bases, with 9 bases between them. The CDR3, as DNA: TGCAGCGTTTTGGCCGGGACCGGGGAGCTGTTTTTT. Protein: CSVLAGTGELFF.

This sequence joins TRBV3-1 and TRBJ2-3, with TRBD2 identical over 7 bases. The CDR3 length is 16 residues. V was clipped by 0 bases and J by 0 bases; unmatched bases: 3. Germline V gene data show CDR1 as LGHDT and CDR2 as YNNKEL (reference sequence). This CDR3 is CASSQDLSGSTDTQYF. The CDR3 DNA sequence: TGTGCCAGCAGCCAAGATCTTAGCGGGAGCACAGATACGCAGTATTTT.

This clonotype was recorded at least ten times. The rearrangement joins TRBV20-1 to TRBJ2-7, with 7 bases lining up with TRBD2. J gave up 3 bases and V 0 bases, and 2 bases lay outside the gene matches. Germline lookup yields CDR1 DFQATT and CDR2 SNEGSKA (reference sequence). CDR3 size: 13 residues. CDR3 in amino acids: CSARDGGSYEQYF. Written as DNA, the CDR3 is TGCAGTGCTAGAGATGGCGGGAGCTACGAGCAGTACTTC.

This clonotype was observed a single time. This chain's CDR3 is CASSRRGADQPQHF. The CDR3 region has the DNA TGCGCCAGCAGTCGGAGGGGGGCGGATCAGCCCCAGCATTTT. The chain couples TRBV5-1 to TRBJ1-5; maybe TRBD1 (6 bases). Trimming took 5 bases from V and 5 from J, leaving 14 bases between them. The CDR3 is 14 amino acids. Germline V lookup: CDR1 SGHRS, CDR2 YFSETQ.

The rearrangement uses TRBV12-3 or TRBV12-4 and TRBJ1-5; no clear D. CDR3 length: 14 amino acids. Between the trimmed V and J ends, which lost 5 bases and 7 bases, there was a span of 15 bases. Here the CDR3 reads CASSRDSDGQPQHF. The CDR3 coding sequence is TGTGCCAGCAGTCGAGACTCGGACGGCCAGCCCCAGCATTTT.